Listed below are T cell receptor beta chains from one sample, sequenced in a study of T cell changes during pregnancy in multiple sclerosis. Data came from immunoSEQ multiplex PCR; TCRdb stores just in-frame clones and leaves some out. The sample records about 89,000 clones, over 85% being singletons. Material: peripheral blood, obtained after pregnancy. The receptors come from a female donor in good health, enrolled as a control in a pregnancy study. CDR3s include the opening cysteine and the closing phenylalanine or tryptophan. The D gene is left open where the match is weak. Expanded clones are given a class, and other clones once, few, many or no size at all.

clone size | J gene | V gene | D gene | CDR3 protein | CDR3 DNA
NA | TRBJ2-7 | TRBV27 | TRBD1 | CASGIIGTGPSYEQYF | TGTGCCAGCGGGATCATAGGGACAGGGCCCTCCTACGAGCAGTACTTC
once | TRBJ2-3 | TRBV28 | NA | CASSSTGRTDTQYF | TGTGCCAGCAGTTCTACAGGTCGCACAGATACGCAGTATTTT
NA | TRBJ2-7 | TRBV5-1 | NA | CASSLFSGTLNEQYF | TGCGCCAGCAGCTTGTTTAGCGGCACTCTGAACGAGCAGTACTTC
NA | TRBJ1-5 | TRBV27 | NA | CASSPGFGNQPQHF | TGTGCCAGCAGTCCCGGTTTTGGCAATCAGCCCCAGCATTTT
NA | TRBJ2-1 | TRBV28 | NA | CASSTPLEGLSESYNEQFF | TGTGCCAGCAGCACCCCCCTCGAGGGTCTATCCGAGTCCTACAATGAGCAGTTCTTC
NA | TRBJ2-3 | TRBV27 | TRBD2 | CASSLTSGREADTQYF | TGTGCCAGCAGTTTAACTAGCGGGAGGGAGGCAGATACGCAGTATTTT
NA | TRBJ2-3 | TRBV27 | TRBD2 | CASRGGLAGVPDTQYF | TGTGCCAGCAGGGGGGGATTAGCGGGAGTGCCAGATACGCAGTATTTT
NA | TRBJ2-3 | TRBV19 | NA | CASSIRLPGADTQYF | TGTGCCAGTAGTATCCGTCTCCCGGGGGCAGATACGCAGTATTTT
once | TRBJ1-3 | TRBV2 | NA | CASSPAGNTIYF | TGTGCCAGCAGTCCAGCTGGAAACACCATATATTTT
NA | TRBJ2-7 | TRBV5-1 | NA | CASRATPSYEQYF | TGCGCCAGCAGGGCAACCCCATCCTACGAGCAGTACTTC
NA | TRBJ2-5 | TRBV28 | TRBD1 | CASSKTPGQSSETQYF | TGTGCCAGCAGCAAAACCCCGGGACAGTCGTCGGAGACCCAGTACTTC
NA | TRBJ2-7 | TRBV5-1 | NA | CASRQIETGNYEQYF | TGCGCCAGCAGGCAGATAGAGACAGGAAACTACGAGCAGTACTTC
NA | TRBJ2-5 | TRBV4-1 | NA | CASSRGASKVEETQYF | TGCGCCAGCAGCCGCGGGGCTAGTAAGGTAGAAGAGACCCAGTACTTC
NA | TRBJ2-7 | TRBV7-6 | NA | CASSLGSGGNYEQYF | TGTGCCAGCAGCTTAGGGTCTGGCGGGAACTACGAGCAGTACTTC
NA | TRBJ2-1 | TRBV6-4 | TRBD2 | CASSDSMAGGYNEQFF | TGTGCCAGCAGTGACTCTATGGCGGGAGGGTACAATGAGCAGTTCTTC
NA | TRBJ1-3 | TRBV6-6 | NA | CASSYEQSGNTIYF | TGTGCCAGCAGTTACGAACAGTCTGGAAACACCATATATTTT
NA | TRBJ2-1 | TRBV7-2 | TRBD2 | CASRASGSYNEQFF | TGTGCCAGCAGAGCTAGCGGGAGTTACAATGAGCAGTTCTTC
NA | TRBJ2-5 | TRBV5-1 | NA | CLSTLGRQETQYF | TGCCTCAGCACCCTGGGGCGCCAAGAGACCCAGTACTTC
NA | TRBJ2-5 | TRBV7-9 | NA | CASSAGGMGETQYF | TGTGCCAGCAGCGCGGGCGGGATGGGGGAGACCCAGTACTTC
NA | TRBJ2-7 | TRBV5-1 | TRBD1 | CASSLFRTGVYEQYF | TGCGCCAGCAGCTTGTTTCGGACAGGGGTATACGAGCAGTACTTC
NA | TRBJ2-1 | TRBV29-1 | NA | CSVVKAISYNEQFF | TGCAGCGTTGTTAAAGCGATCTCCTACAATGAGCAGTTCTTC
NA | TRBJ2-7 | TRBV4-2 | NA | CASSQARGSSYEQYF | TGTGCCAGCAGCCAAGCCCGGGGGTCCTCCTACGAGCAGTACTTC
NA | TRBJ1-1 | TRBV7-2 | NA | CASSLSGIGTEAFF | TGTGCCAGCAGCTTGTCGGGGATTGGCACTGAAGCTTTCTTT
NA | TRBJ1-5 | TRBV5-3 | NA | CARGAGDQPQHF | TGTGCCAGAGGAGCAGGGGATCAGCCCCAGCATTTT
NA | TRBJ2-1 | TRBV5-6 | TRBD1 | CASSSATAGGLFNEQFF | TGTGCCAGCAGCTCGGCGACGGCAGGGGGATTATTCAATGAGCAGTTCTTC
NA | TRBJ2-7 | TRBV5-1 | TRBD2 | CASSLLSGSAHEQYF | TGCGCCAGCAGCTTACTGAGCGGGAGTGCCCACGAGCAGTACTTC